Sequencing of this T cell receptor (beta chain) was carried out in a study of monozygotic twins with inflammatory bowel disease. Researchers collected more than 2 ml of blood per donor. Study-wide results and limits: Healthy co-twins had higher TCRbeta inverse Simpson diversity than their IBD twins.

This CDR3 has 19 residues. With respect to this clonotype: Its specificity is not known.

TCRdb re-called the 5' RACE reads and catalogs CDR3 proteins one per entry, DNA excluded. The listing records about 450,000 distinct CDR3 sequences. The rearrangement joins TRBV12-3 or TRBV12-4 to TRBJ2-3; no DNA is available, so the TRBD2 call from TCRdb remains unchecked. Sequencing input: blood. This clonotype was sampled from a human donor with ulcerative colitis or Crohn's disease, or a healthy co-twin of an affected twin (not recorded which). The CDR3: CASSSGLAGHLRRTDTQYF.